The entry below gives a single T cell receptor beta chain sequence along with its context. The CDR3 sequence is 14 residues long. Trimming shortened V by 6 bases and J by 4 bases, and 16 bases separated the two germline ends. Germline CDR1 and CDR2: DFQATT and SNEGSKA (reference sequence). Healthy donors served as the controls. They were matched for age and sex. The sample comes from a study of CD8 T cells in Susac syndrome. Random-hexamer reverse transcription was applied to roughly 0.5 to 1 ug RNA. TCRdb re-called the immunoSEQ multiplex PCR reads with MiXCR, one entry per CDR3 protein. The table includes 90,000 to 150,000 distinct CDR3 sequences, less than 95% detected once.

This chain uses TRBV20-1 with TRBJ1-3; a weak D match, TRBD1 (5 bases). Sequenced input: CD4+ T cells from PBMCs. This clonotype originated in a human donor in good health. As DNA, the CDR3 is TGCAGTGCAACCAACGGGGGGGAAGGAAACACCATATATTTT. Amino acids: CSATNGGEGNTIYF.